One TCR beta chain is described in this entry. This clone came up once. Its antigen is unknown. Base qualities are not recorded, but no much larger clone differs from it by a single base. Other DNA variants within this sample encode the same CDR3. The immunoSEQ Assay, a bias-controlled multiplex PCR, was used to amplify TCRbeta CDR3 regions from genomic DNA. In the original analysis: The number of nucleated cells in each sample was estimated from the amplification of reference gene primers within the assay. To quantify the absolute abundance of each unique TCRbeta CDR3 rearrangement, sequence reads were collapsed and filtered. For each sample, productive Simpson clonality was calculated by taking the square root of Simpson's diversity index across productive rearrangements. TCRdb retrieved this table from immuneACCESS and kept in-frame rearrangements only. Not all clones are present; in checked studies, unresolved V genes account for under half, and no reason is known for the remainder. V and J calls and clone size are as listed in that table; D and trimming were resolved from the DNA. This sample holds 120,000 to 150,000 clones; about 90% were observed only once. The ten largest clones represent about 10% of the sample.

The collaborating institutions used their own protocols to collect whole blood in K2EDTA tubes. Collaborator samples were shipped for TCRbeta analysis as frozen whole blood, isolated PBMCs, or DNA extracted from either sample type. A distance of 9 bases separates the germline ends of V and J, which lose 3 bases and 2 bases respectively. CDR3 length: 14 amino acids, cysteine to phenylalanine. Only CDR3 DNA is held: 42 bases, read in frame from base 1. CDR1 and CDR2, per the germline V gene, are SGHTA and FQGTGA. This entry belongs to a study of blood T cell repertoires in COVID-19 (dated by TCRdb to about 2020). With respect to the entire study: Samples covering the acute and convalescent phases of COVID-19 were provided by collaborators in the United States, Italy and Spain. The material from the prospective study consisted of cDNA or gDNA derived from T cells, B-cell-depleted T cells, or PBMCs. Subjects who had been exposed to COVID-19, were actively infected with it, or had recovered from it provided the deeply sampled blood TCRbeta repertoires that made up the dataset. The repertoires were made available in a free public database intended to serve as a resource for research on the immune response to SARS-CoV-2. Samples came from the ongoing ImmuneRACE study (first 160 participants) plus 1,254 subjects from 6 global collaborators. A de-identified subject ID, COVID-19 status, age in years and sex were almost always included in the sample metadata. HLA class I and class II types, where available, came from metadata supplied by the sample provider rather than from assay-based typing. Overall results and qualifications from the work: The amount of clinical and demographic metadata varied by source and participant and was provided uncurated.

Recombination connected TRBV7-3 to TRBJ2-3; the D region possibly corresponds to TRBD1 (5 bases align). The receptor comes from a woman aged 80 or over with acute or convalescent COVID-19. Sequencing was done on a sample of peripheral blood. The DNA sequence is as follows: TGTGCCAGCAGCTTGCAGGGTCCCACAGATACGCAGTATTTT. The translation is CASSLQGPTDTQYF.